Here is one T cell receptor beta chain with its context. In the original workflow: Amplification of reference gene primers provided the estimated nucleated cell counts. Data came from immunoSEQ multiplex PCR; TCRdb stores just in-frame clones and leaves some out. V, J and clone size were drawn from that table, and D and trimming were deduced from the DNA. The sample has 140,000 to 150,000 clones, roughly 84% seen once. The data belong to a study of blood T cell repertoires in COVID-19. Study-wide background: Sites in the United States, Italy and Spain provided acute and convalescent COVID-19 samples.

All enrollees were about 18 to 95 years old and from approximately 25 US areas. Cohort placement rested on clinical history that participants reported themselves. This CDR3 has 15 residues. Germline-derived CDR1 and CDR2 are MNHNY and SVGAGI (reference sequence). Trimming left V 8 bases short and J 0 bases short, with 14 bases between. The sequenced sample consisted of PBMCs or T cells enriched from blood (not recorded which). The TCR was taken from a woman aged 45-60 years who had been exposed to COVID-19. The J gene is TRBJ1-3, the V gene TRBV6-6; no clear D gene. CDR3 sequence reads: CASLAGYNSGNTIYF. CDR3 nucleotide sequence: TGTGCCAGCCTCGCAGGCTATAACTCTGGAAACACCATATATTTT.